The next 21 T cell receptor beta chains were all read from a single sample in a study of blood T cell repertoires in COVID-19. Generated by immunoSEQ multiplex PCR, the TCRdb table keeps only in-frame clones and is missing some. The table has about 120,000 clones, 82% seen once. The specimen was peripheral blood. These receptors all come from a woman aged 70-85 years with acute or convalescent COVID-19.

The chain employs TRBV18 and TRBJ2-2; D unclear. The V and J ends lost 5 bases and 3 bases respectively, with 25 bases between them. CDR3 length: 19 residues. Germline V lookup: CDR1 KGHSH, CDR2 LQKENI. CDR3 in DNA: TGTGCCAGCTCAGTTCGGGTTCCATCTTTGGATCCCTACACCGGGGAGCTGTTTTTT. It specifies CASSVRVPSLDPYTGELFF.

This clone showed up just once. V and J are TRBV6-2 or TRBV6-3 and TRBJ2-1; the match to TRBD2 covers 13 bases. The CDR3 totals 14 residues. Germline CDR1 MNHEY, CDR2 SVGEGT. J was trimmed by 9 bases and V by 5 bases; bases with no gene match: 4. In DNA, the CDR3 is TGTGCCAGCAGTGCACTAGCGGGGGGGACTGAGCAGTTCTTC. Translation gives CASSALAGGTEQFF.

This clone was picked up one time. This rearrangement joins TRBV7-9 to TRBJ1-1; D is ambiguous. CDR1 is SEHNR, CDR2 FQNEAQ, per germline (reference sequence). There are 13 residues in the CDR3. V gave up 4 bases and J gave up 4 bases, with 10 bases separating them. The CDR3 DNA reads as TGTGCCAGCAGCTCCTACGGCGGCACTGAAGCTTTCTTT. It encodes CASSSYGGTEAFF. Complete variable domain (other parts from reference TRBV7-9 and TRBJ1-1): DTGVSQNPRHKITKRGQNVTFRCDPISEHNRLYWYRQTLGQGPEFLTYFQNEAQLEKSRLLSDRFSAERPKGSFSTLEIQRTEQGDSAMYLCASSSYGGTEAFFGQGTRLTVV.

The chain joins TRBV30 to TRBJ2-3; D remains ambiguous. This CDR3 has 13 residues. Germline V gives CDR1 GTSNPN, CDR2 SVGIG (reference sequence). The V end lost 4 bases, the J end lost 1 base, and 9 bases lay between the germline ends. CDR3 nucleotides: TGTGCCTGGATCCACCAGGGCACAGATACGCAGTATTTT. This translates into CAWIHQGTDTQYF. Drawing the rest from reference TRBV30 and TRBJ2-3, the complete variable domain is SQTIHQWPATLVQPVGSPLSLECTVEGTSNPNLYWYRQAAGRGLQLLFYSVGIGQISSEVPQNLSASRPQDRQFILSSKKLLLSDSGFYLCAWIHQGTDTQYFGPGTRLTVL.

The rearrangement links TRBV5-5 to TRBJ1-5, with 7 bases aligning to TRBD1. Per the germline V gene, CDR1 is SGHKS and CDR2 is YYEKEE (reference sequence). V lost 1 base and J lost 4; bases outside the gene matches: 5. The CDR3 runs to 15 residues. The CDR3 is CASSLFGTDNQPQHF. Here the CDR3 DNA reads TGTGCCAGCAGCTTGTTTGGGACAGATAATCAGCCCCAGCATTTT. The whole variable domain, remainder taken from reference TRBV5-5 and TRBJ1-5, is DAGVTQSPTHLIKTRGQQVTLRCSPISGHKSVSWYQQVLGQGPQFIFQYYEKEERGRGNFPDRFSARQFPNYSSELNVNALLLGDSALYLCASSLFGTDNQPQHFGDGTRLSIL.

This sequence joins TRBV5-1 and TRBJ2-1, with D perhaps TRBD1 (6 bases). Trimming took off 2 bases at V and 10 bases at J, with 28 bases between the two ends. CDR3 length: 18 residues. Germline V lookup: CDR1 SGHRS, CDR2 YFSETQ. DNA for the CDR3: TGCGCCAGCAGCTTCCCCAAAAACCTGGACAGACCCCCAAGGGAGCAGTTCTTC. Translating gives CASSFPKNLDRPPREQFF.

The J gene is TRBJ1-5, the V gene TRBV12-3 or TRBV12-4, with D maybe TRBD1 (5 bases). This CDR3 has 13 residues. The ends were cut back, 5 bases at V and 7 bases at J, with 12 bases in the middle. The CDR3 loop is CASSQGRVQPQHF. DNA of the CDR3: TGTGCCAGCAGTCAGGGCCGGGTGCAGCCCCAGCATTTT.

The V call is TRBV3-1 (or the pseudogene TRBV3-2), the J call TRBJ2-7, with TRBD2 matching over 8 bases. Germline V lookup: CDR1 LGHDT, CDR2 YNNKEL (reference sequence). The trim removed 1 base at V and 2 bases at J, leaving 4 bases unmatched. This CDR3 has 15 residues. The CDR3 nucleotides are TGTGCCAGCAGCCAAGCTCTTAGCGGGGCCTACGAGCAGTACTTC. Its protein product is CASSQALSGAYEQYF.

As to this clone: The same CDR3 is also encoded by other DNA sequences in this sample. The V and J genes are TRBV7-2 and TRBJ1-5, with D uncertain. The CDR3 sequence is 12 residues long. The germline V and J ends were trimmed by 3 bases and 4 bases, with 4 bases remaining between them. Germline-derived CDR1 and CDR2 are SGHTA and FQGNSA. CDR3 in DNA: TGTGCCAGCAGCTTCGGGAATCAGCCCCAGCATTTT. Translated, it gives CASSFGNQPQHF.

This chain links TRBV11-2 with TRBJ2-5; D might be TRBD2 (6 bases). The germline V gene has CDR1 SGHAT and CDR2 FQNNGV. V dropped 2 bases and J dropped 5 bases, with 18 bases sitting between them. The CDR3 extends over 16 amino acids. CDR3 nucleotides: TGTGCCAGCAGCTTATCGGAGGGCAGCCGGTGGGAGACCCAGTACTTC. Residues: CASSLSEGSRWETQYF.

The V call is TRBV5-1, the J call TRBJ1-6, with 9 bases fitting TRBD1. CDR1 and CDR2 (germline): SGHRS, YFSETQ. Trimming cost V 0 bases and J 9 bases; bases outside gene matches: 4. CDR3 length equals 15 residues. CDR3 bases: TGCGCCAGCAGCTTGGAGACAGGGGGAAGTTCACCCCTCCACTTT. Translating it yields CASSLETGGSSPLHF.

This clone appeared a single time. The CDR3 DNA follows: TGCGCCAGCAGCCAAGATGGGGGGCGGGGGGACACTGAAGCTTTCTTT. Protein: CASSQDGGRGDTEAFF. The V and J genes are TRBV4-3 and TRBJ1-1, with a possible D match to TRBD1 (6 bases). CDR3 length: 16 residues. Germline assignment: CDR1 LGHNA and CDR2 YSLEER. With 0 bases removed from V and 3 bases from J, the gap between germline ends came to 14 bases.

The J gene is TRBJ2-7, the V gene TRBV5-4; D perhaps matches TRBD1 (6 bases). Per germline, CDR1 SGHNT and CDR2 YYREEE (reference sequence). The CDR3 is made up of 11 amino acids. Trimming cost V 7 bases and J 5 bases, with 10 bases left between them. CDR3 nucleotides: TGTGCCAGCTCCAGGGGAAACGAGCAGTACGTC. Translated, it gives CASSRGNEQYV.

The J gene is TRBJ1-5, the V gene TRBV6-4, with TRBD1 identical over 7 bases. There are 14 residues in the CDR3. J lost 2 bases, V lost 6 bases, and 4 bases had no gene match. Germline loops: CDR1 MRHNA, CDR2 SNTAGT. CDR3 protein: CASSAGTGNQPQHF. DNA of the CDR3: TGTGCCAGCAGCGCCGGGACAGGCAATCAGCCCCAGCATTTT.

The gene calls are TRBV4-2 and TRBJ2-5; 9 bases agree with TRBD2. Germline V CDR1 and CDR2: LGHNA, YNFKEQ. V dropped 4 bases and J dropped 2; count of bases not matched to a gene: 5. CDR3 length: 15 amino acids. This chain's CDR3 is CASSLRGGPQETQYF. The CDR3 bases are TGTGCCAGCAGCCTGCGGGGGGGCCCTCAAGAGACCCAGTACTTC.

The J gene is TRBJ2-5, the V gene TRBV5-1, with 8 positions matching TRBD2. V was pared by 2 bases and J by 0 bases, with 6 bases of the junction left unmatched. The CDR3 is made up of 16 amino acids. Germline CDR1 SGHRS, CDR2 YFSETQ. The CDR3 DNA reads as TGCGCCAGCAGCTTAGCGTCGGGGGGGCACCAAGAGACCCAGTACTTC. Translation: CASSLASGGHQETQYF.

This sequence joins TRBV3-1 (or the pseudogene TRBV3-2) and TRBJ1-2; no firm D call. The CDR3 spans 15 residues. Germline V gene sequence: CDR1 LGHDT, CDR2 YNNKEL (reference sequence). Trimming pared 0 bases from V and 2 bases from J, leaving 10 bases between. The CDR3 DNA reads TGTGCCAGCAGCCAAGATCGCGGCCTCAACTATGGCTACACCTTC. It yields the protein CASSQDRGLNYGYTF.

This clone was counted only a few times. The gene calls are TRBV7-2 and TRBJ2-5; 8 bases are a match to TRBD1. The CDR3 spans 14 residues. Trimming cost V 2 bases and J 4 bases; bases outside gene matches: 3. Germline lookup yields CDR1 SGHTA and CDR2 FQGNSA. CDR3 coding DNA: TGTGCCAGCAGCTTACCGACAGGGGCAGAGACCCAGTACTTC. It specifies CASSLPTGAETQYF.

This clone was recorded only once. The CDR3 spells CASSYSEGALAFF. The DNA of the CDR3 is TGTGCCAGCAGTTACTCCGAGGGGGCGTTAGCTTTCTTT. The chain joins TRBV6-5 to TRBJ1-1, with 7 bases that match TRBD1. Germline values: CDR1 MNHEY, CDR2 SVGAGI. The CDR3 loop spans 13 amino acids. The junction had 5 bases not matched to a gene; V was cut back by 0 bases and J by 10 bases.

The chain carries TRBV6-2 or TRBV6-3 and TRBJ2-1; D ambiguous. The V gene lost 0 bases and the J gene lost 9 bases, with 18 bases spanning the gap. CDR3 length equals 16 residues. Germline lookup yields CDR1 MNHEY and CDR2 SVGEGT. The CDR3 nucleotides read TGTGCCAGCAGTTACTCGTGGGTCCCACCGTCGGGTGAGCAGTTCTTC. Translated, it gives CASSYSWVPPSGEQFF.

This clone was counted between two and nine times. The chain recombines TRBV11-1 with TRBJ2-3; 7 positions match TRBD1. J was trimmed by 2 bases and V by 3 bases; bases with no gene match: 5. CDR1 and CDR2 (germline): SGHAT, FQDESV (reference sequence). The CDR3 has 15 residues. The CDR3 DNA sequence: TGTGCCAGCAGCTTCTTACAGGGGTCCACAGATACGCAGTATTTT. Translation: CASSFLQGSTDTQYF.